Following are 13 T cell receptor beta chains from one sample sequenced in a study of blood T cell repertoires in COVID-19 (dated by TCRdb to about 2020). The library was prepared using the immunoSEQ multiplex PCR assay. TCRdb limited this immuneACCESS table to in-frame rearrangements with V and J called. A share of clones is missing; checked studies link under half to unresolved V genes, and the rest is unexplained. Recorded for this sample are roughly 300,000 clones; over 70% of them occurred a single time. The top ten clonotypes cover approximately 1.2% of the sample. The sample was peripheral blood. Receptors originate from a woman in her forties or fifties with acute or convalescent COVID-19.

The J gene is TRBJ1-1, the V gene TRBV5-1; 8 bases line up with TRBD1. Germline V CDR1 and CDR2: SGHRS, YFSETQ. With V trimmed by 6 bases and J by 4 bases, 8 bases remained unmatched. The CDR3 runs to 14 residues. The CDR3 reads CASKGTGDSTEAFF. In nucleotides, the CDR3 is TGCGCCAGCAAAGGGACAGGAGATTCCACTGAAGCTTTCTTT.

The chain links TRBV27 to TRBJ2-2; 8 bases map to TRBD2. J was trimmed by 4 bases and V by 0 bases; bases with no gene match: 4. The CDR3 consists of 16 residues. The germline V gene encodes CDR1 MNHEY and CDR2 SMNVEV (reference sequence). The CDR3 DNA follows: TGTGCCAGCAGTTTATCGGCGGGGGGCCGCACCGGGGAGCTGTTTTTT. Protein sequence: CASSLSAGGRTGELFF.

J is TRBJ1-1 and V is TRBV25-1; tentatively, D is TRBD1 (6 bases). Germline V gives CDR1 MGHDK, CDR2 SYGVNS. Trimming left V 7 bases short and J 4 bases short, with 16 bases between. There are 14 residues in the CDR3. The CDR3 here is CASTPEWGPTEAFF. The CDR3 bases are TGTGCCAGCACCCCGGAGTGGGGGCCCACTGAAGCTTTCTTT.

Comments on this clone: The sample has other DNA sequences that encode this CDR3 too. Here the CDR3 DNA reads TGTGCCAGCTCACCGGGCAGGGGGAACACTGAAGCTTTCTTT. It is translated as CASSPGRGNTEAFF. The chain combines TRBV18 with TRBJ1-1, with D possibly TRBD1 on 6 matching bases. In germline, CDR1 is KGHSH, CDR2 LQKENI. V was clipped by 3 bases and J by 1 base, with 9 bases between them. The CDR3 consists of 14 residues.

The V gene is TRBV2, the J gene TRBJ2-2; 7 bases map to TRBD2. CDR1 SNHLY and CDR2 FYNNEI come from the germline V gene. The CDR3 is 19 residues long. The V gene end was trimmed by 0 bases and the J gene end by 3 bases; junction bases not matched to a gene: 13. Here the CDR3 DNA reads TGTGCCAGCAGTGAAGCGCTTCGAGTTGGAGCGGGGTACACCGGGGAGCTGTTTTTT. Amino acid sequence: CASSEALRVGAGYTGELFF.

The gene calls are TRBV7-2 and TRBJ2-1; 9 nucleotides match TRBD2. The J segment lost 0 bases and the V segment lost 5 bases, leaving 8 bases of the junction unmatched. The CDR3 runs to 17 residues. Germline CDR1 SGHTA, CDR2 FQGNSA. The CDR3 is CASSAQLAGSSYNEQFF. Here the CDR3 DNA reads TGTGCCAGCAGCGCTCAACTAGCGGGCAGCTCCTACAATGAGCAGTTCTTC.

The gene calls are TRBV5-4 and TRBJ1-1; a possible D gene is TRBD1 (6 bases). The V end was cut by 4 bases, the J end by 8 bases, with 15 bases between. This CDR3 has 13 residues. Germline CDR1 reads SGHNT; CDR2 reads YYREEE (reference sequence). CDR3 coding DNA: TGTGCCAGCAGCCCGAGACAGGCCCAAGAAGCTTTCTTT. Translated: CASSPRQAQEAFF.

This clone was observed a handful of times. This chain links TRBV30 with TRBJ1-3; a possible D gene is TRBD1 (6 bases). Germline lookup yields CDR1 GTSNPN and CDR2 SVGIG (reference sequence). The germline V and J ends were trimmed by 5 bases and 5 bases, with 19 bases remaining between them. CDR3 size: 15 residues. CDR3 DNA: TGTGCCTGGGCCCCTGGGGGCAGTCGCCGAAACACCATATATTTT. It encodes CAWAPGGSRRNTIYF.

The V and J genes are TRBV5-1 and TRBJ1-1; a possible D gene is TRBD1 (5 bases). The CDR3 length is 15 residues. V lost 4 bases, J lost 8 bases, and 21 bases lay in between. From germline, CDR1 is SGHRS and CDR2 YFSETQ. The CDR3 loop reads CASSPTVLGVYEAFF. The CDR3 coding sequence is TGCGCCAGCAGCCCGACAGTCTTAGGGGTATACGAAGCTTTCTTT.

The V and J genes are TRBV13 and TRBJ2-5; 11 nucleotides match TRBD2. CDR1 is PRHDT, CDR2 FYEKMQ, per germline (reference sequence). The J segment lost 1 base and the V segment lost 4 bases, leaving 11 bases of the junction unmatched. The CDR3 has 18 amino acids. The CDR3 loop is CASSSVPPGTSGQETQYF. The CDR3 bases are TGTGCCAGCAGCTCCGTCCCCCCCGGGACTAGCGGCCAAGAGACCCAGTACTTC.

The genes are TRBV18 and TRBJ1-1, with unresolved D. Germline CDR1 KGHSH, CDR2 LQKENI. The CDR3 loop spans 13 amino acids. V dropped 6 bases and J dropped 4 bases, with 12 bases sitting between them. As DNA, the CDR3 is TGTGCCAGCTCTCGTGTCGAGGGCACTGAAGCTTTCTTT. Residues: CASSRVEGTEAFF.

The chain joins TRBV2 to TRBJ1-1; the match to TRBD1 covers 11 bases. Germline CDR1 SNHLY, CDR2 FYNNEI. The trim removed 5 bases at V and 6 bases at J, leaving 5 bases unmatched. The CDR3 length is 14 residues. DNA of the CDR3: TGTGCCAGCAGTACTGGACAGGGGGCGGCTGAAGCTTTCTTT. This gives the protein CASSTGQGAAEAFF.

This rearrangement joins TRBV29-1 to TRBJ1-2; TRBD1 aligns across 9 bases. V lost 6 bases and J lost 2; bases outside the gene matches: 4. CDR1 is SQVTM, CDR2 ANQGSEA, per germline. The CDR3 loop spans 13 amino acids. CDR3: CSVKTGGNYGYTF. DNA for the CDR3: TGCAGCGTGAAGACAGGGGGAAACTATGGCTACACCTTC.